This T cell receptor beta chain stems from a study of CD8+CD57+ T cells in acquired aplastic anemia. Study details: An average of 3.2 ug of DNA was obtained from sorted CD4+ and CD8+ cells.

This CDR3 is built from 14 residues. V was pared by 6 bases and J by 14 bases, with 14 bases of the junction left unmatched. CDR1 and CDR2 (germline): MRHNA, SNTAGT. Selection for sequencing was limited to patients who had shown CD8+CD57+ cell expansion by flow cytometry. Every one of the patients had aplastic anemia (severe, acquired). Investigators profiled TCR beta VDJ and CDR3 from genomic DNA template. TCRdb passed the reads through MiXCR, listing each CDR3 protein once. The sample holds approximately 260,000 distinct CDR3 sequences, about 80% seen once. The sample consisted of sorted CD4+, CD8+, or CD8+CD57+ T cells (not recorded which) from PBMCs. This receptor was obtained from a human donor with aplastic anemia. The V and J genes are TRBV6-4 and TRBJ1-5; 9 bases are shared with TRBD1. DNA of the CDR3: TGTGCCAGCAGGACACCGGGACAGGGTAACTACGAGCATTTT. Protein product: CASRTPGQGNYEHF.